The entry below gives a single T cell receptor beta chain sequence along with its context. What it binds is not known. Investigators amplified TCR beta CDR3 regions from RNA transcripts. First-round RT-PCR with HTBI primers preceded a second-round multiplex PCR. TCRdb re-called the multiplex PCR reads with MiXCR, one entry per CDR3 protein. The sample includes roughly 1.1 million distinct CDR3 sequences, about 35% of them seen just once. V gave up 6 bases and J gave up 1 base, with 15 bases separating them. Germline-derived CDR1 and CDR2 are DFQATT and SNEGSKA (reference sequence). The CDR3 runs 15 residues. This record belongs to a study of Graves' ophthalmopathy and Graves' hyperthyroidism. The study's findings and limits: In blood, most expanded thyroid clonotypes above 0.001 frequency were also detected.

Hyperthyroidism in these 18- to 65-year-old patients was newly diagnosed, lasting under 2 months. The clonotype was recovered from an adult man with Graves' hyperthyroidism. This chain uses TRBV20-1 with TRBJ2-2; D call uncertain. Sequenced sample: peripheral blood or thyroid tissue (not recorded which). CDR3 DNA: TGCAGTGCCCCCGCGGCAGGAATGAACACCGGGGAGCTGTTTTTT. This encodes CSAPAAGMNTGELFF.